The following is a T cell receptor (beta chain) sequence with its context. This clonotype was seen ten or more times. Its antigen has not been determined. No base-level quality is on record; no much larger clone is a single base apart. This entry comes from a study of T cells in Graves' hyperthyroidism and ophthalmopathy (dated by TCRdb to about 2019). Notes on the research overall: Peripheral blood samples were taken at initial diagnosis, before any treatment was given. Once sampling was done, hyperthyroidism patients were given methimazole at a starting dose of 30 mg daily, whereas ophthalmopathy patients were given high-dose intravenous methylprednisolone. To identify distinguishing TCR V-J signatures, a discovery cohort of about a hundred patients was used, comprising under 45 with Graves' ophthalmopathy and 57 with stable Graves' hyperthyroidism. The paper reports TCR Vbeta CDR3 sequencing of some 140 peripheral blood samples: 43 ophthalmopathy, fewer than 85 hyperthyroidism and 17 progressor patients. Whether ophthalmopathy could be predicted prospectively was tested in an independent validation cohort made up of approximately 19 hyperthyroidism patients plus 17 patients who later progressed to ophthalmopathy. The study also compared thyroid tissue and blood T-cell repertoires from about six Graves' hyperthyroidism patients. The 85 to 100 discovery patients were randomly split 7:3 into training and test sets.

The hyperthyroidism patients were between 18 and 65 years old and newly diagnosed, with a disease duration of less than 2 months. Exclusion was applied to patients with uncontrolled infections, other autoimmune diseases, pregnancy or lactation. Diagnoses relied on clinical symptoms, serum thyroxine and TRAb, thyroid ultrasound and orbital computed tomography. For progressor patients, blood was drawn at the first diagnosis of hyperthyroidism, before any ophthalmopathy symptoms had appeared. PBMCs were separated from roughly 10 ml of fresh peripheral blood using Ficoll-Paque density gradient centrifugation. Progressor patients were defined as those initially diagnosed with Graves' hyperthyroidism in whom ophthalmopathy developed during follow-up. Total RNA was extracted using Trizol reagent, and RNA quality was assessed on an Agilent 2100 Bioanalyzer. Points the paper makes about the study in general: No statistical method was used to set the sample size in advance, and investigators knew the group allocation. A model built on a 13 V-J signature distinguished ophthalmopathy from stable hyperthyroidism, reaching about 89% sensitivity and 81% to 83% specificity in cross-validation and 80%/75% in testing. Most expanded thyroid clonotypes (frequency above 0.001) were also found in blood, which suggests that blood repertoires may mirror thyroid immune responses. In validation, the model predicted progression to ophthalmopathy with 65% to 71% sensitivity and 72% to 85% specificity, a median of around 6.6 months before onset.

TCR beta CDR3 regions were amplified from RNA transcripts. The first round of RT-PCR for the TCR CDR3 was performed with the HTBI primer set and the Qiagen OneStep RT-PCR kit. A second multiplex PCR round built the libraries, followed by size selection and purification. Libraries were sequenced paired-end with 100 bp reads on an Illumina HiSeq2000. The source study handled its data this way. Raw data were processed with SOAPnuke, discarding reads with adapters, uncalled bases, mean Phred below 15, or no exact constant-primer or identifier match. COPE v1.2.5 was used to merge the high-quality paired reads, and each unique nucleotide sequence was defined as a clonotype. MiTCR v1.1 was used to align clonotypes to the IMGT TRBV, TRBD and TRBJ reference segments. The analysis was restricted to V-J combinations with a frequency above 0.0001, which together covered just over 99% of the repertoires. The TCS score was defined as F50 (clonal expansion) divided by E x V (chaos), with BLOSUM62-based TCRdist calculated between CDR3 peptides within each V-J. Welch's t-statistics and random forest reduced roughly 540 V-J features to 13, which were used in a naive Bayes classifier (R e1071). TCRdb took the public reads, trimmed them with fastp at Q25, ran MiXCR for clone calling and kept in-frame beta chains. Rows with a matching CDR3 protein are joined into one entry that keeps the most common DNA and genes. The V and J calls and clone size come from TCRdb's table, not from the authors' own analysis. Across this sample there are about 290,000 distinct CDR3 sequences, with about an eighth seen only once. The ten biggest clones cover 6.5% to 10% of the sample.

The receptor's source is a woman aged 25-40 years with Graves' hyperthyroidism that later progressed to Graves' ophthalmopathy. Material for sequencing was blood.

The nucleotide sequence reads TGTGCCAGCAGCTCCGGGACTAGCGGGCTCCCGCTGGGGCAGTTCTTC. Translated, this is CASSSGTSGLPLGQFF. The sequence links TRBV5-6 to TRBJ2-1, with 12 bases in between that match TRBD2. Reading the germline V gene gives CDR1 SGHDT and CDR2 YYEEEE. The CDR3 spans 16 residues, from the cysteine through the phenylalanine. Only the CDR3 part of the read is kept: 48 bases, read in frame from the first base. Ends trimmed: V by 3 bases, J by 12 bases; bases unmatched to a gene: 13.